Included here is one T cell receptor (beta chain) sequence, with context. Its antigen remains undetermined. Base qualities were left out, and no much larger clone turns up one base away. The donors belonged to the validation cohort of under 150 subjects, which was separate from the 666-subject first cohort. This sample is part of a study of cytomegalovirus exposure and HLA in healthy donors (dated by TCRdb to about 2017). Some background on the complete study: A later analysis indicated that the 120 validation repertoires were generated on the platform also employed for the approximately 700 repertoires of the first cohort. To predict cytomegalovirus infection status, the study combined high-throughput TCR immunosequencing, statistical association of individual TCRs with disease status, and machine learning. The aim of the study was to test whether cataloging public T cell receptors could identify signatures of past pathogen exposure. Besides the first cohort of roughly 640 subjects, a separate validation cohort made up of 120 different subjects was used.

Receptor libraries were prepared by the immunoSEQ multiplex PCR assay. In the original analysis: A statistical classification framework was built to diagnose cytomegalovirus status from the catalog of TCR beta chain sequences. The clones in this table, taken by TCRdb from immuneACCESS, are in-frame only. Not every clone is retained; where verified, under half of the shortfall comes from an unresolved V gene, and the cause of the rest is unknown. V, J and clone size are taken as reported in that table, and D and trimming were inferred from the DNA itself. The sample table contains 350,000 or so clones; only one count was recorded for about nine tenths of them. 0.7% to 0.85% of the sample is held by the ten biggest clonotypes. V and J are truncated by 7 bases and 3 bases respectively, leaving an intervening sequence of 16 bases. The germline V gene provides CDR1 SGDLS and CDR2 YYNGEE. There are 15 amino acids in the CDR3, from cysteine to phenylalanine inclusive. Only CDR3 DNA is held: 45 bases, read in frame from base 1.

Here is what the overall study found, with its caveats: Three of the identified cytomegalovirus-associated TCR beta chains were confirmed in vitro to be specific for cytomegalovirus antigens. The authors suggested that the approach could potentially be generalized to other disease states and immunological phenotypes. Most TCR sequences were seen in very few donors, while some public TCRs were found in many individuals. A total of about 150 TCR beta chains were listed by the study as associated with cytomegalovirus. Of the cluster scores, 85% to 95% were above 0 in a later analysis, which found that TCRs clustered in the first cohort also tended to co-occur in the 90 to 150 validation repertoires. A later analysis lacked HLA typing for the validation cohort, so it scored co-occurrence in that cohort across all 120 repertoires. The classifier was reported to diagnose cytomegalovirus status with high specificity and sensitivity in both the original cohort and the validation cohort.

Rearrangement joined TRBV9 to TRBJ2-2; TRBD1 might be the D gene, on 6 matching bases. The source of this sequence is a woman aged 18-29 years in good health and CMV-seronegative. Sample: PBMCs. CDR3 protein: CASARGQTYTGELFF. The DNA sequence reads TGTGCCAGCGCACGTGGACAGACCTACACCGGGGAGCTGTTTTTT.